The 17 T cell receptor beta chains below all came from one sample that was sequenced in a study of regulatory T cells in long-lasting Graves disease (dated by TCRdb to the early 2020s). In the paper's terms, the time point label means: persistent/refractory GD, antithyroid drugs over 5 years with positive TRAb. For both TCR sequencing and RNA sequencing, RNA was extracted from PBMCs in TRIzol. Libraries were built with multiplex PCR. Sequenced on an Illumina HiSeq 4000. TCR beta libraries were built with iRepertoire HTBI primers and Arm-PCR amplification of CDR3 regions. The public reads were run again by TCRdb, first through fastp at Q25 and then through MiXCR, and only productive beta chains were kept. A single entry per CDR3 protein holds the most common genes and DNA from its merged rows. The sample table shows about 470,000 distinct CDR3 sequences, and roughly 21% are seen once. The ten largest clones take up about 6.6% of the sample.

The source was peripheral blood mononuclear cells (PBMCs), collected when the disease was refractory, from a patient treated with antithyroid drugs. These receptors all stem from a female donor with Graves disease.

This clonotype was seen ten or more times. The chain joins TRBV11-3 to TRBJ2-5; possibly TRBD2 for D (5 bases). Germline values: CDR1 SGHNT, CDR2 YENEEA. This CDR3 is built from 13 residues. V was cut by 5 bases and J by 5 bases, with 12 bases left in between. DNA for the CDR3: TGTGCCAGCAGCGAAGAGGGCGGGGAGACCCAGTACTTC. This translates into CASSEEGGETQYF.

This clonotype occurred many times. This chain uses TRBV27 with TRBJ1-1; D may be TRBD1 (5 bases). This CDR3 region has 14 residues. Germline CDR1 reads MNHEY; CDR2 reads SMNVEV (reference sequence). Trimming stripped 4 bases from V and 11 bases from J, with 20 bases between. CDR3 DNA: TGTGCCAGCAGTTCCCACACCGGGACCCGAGGGGCTTTCTTT. Translated: CASSSHTGTRGAFF.

At least ten counts were recorded for this clonotype. The rearrangement joins TRBV6-5 to TRBJ2-7; TRBD1 or TRBD2 may be the D gene (5 bases each). The CDR3 runs 13 residues. CDR1 is MNHEY and CDR2 is SVGAGI in the germline V gene. Trimming removed 3 bases from V and 5 bases from J, with 11 bases in between. The CDR3 DNA sequence: TGTGCCAGCAGTTATCCGGGGACGAACGAGCAGTACTTC. Translated, it gives CASSYPGTNEQYF.

J is TRBJ1-2 and V is TRBV7-2, with 7 bases aligning to TRBD1. The CDR3 is 13 amino acids. Trimming at V came to 6 bases and at J to 6 bases, leaving 7 bases not matched to a gene. Per germline, CDR1 SGHTA and CDR2 FQGNSA. CDR3 nucleotide sequence: TGTGCCAGCAGGTCCGGGACAGAAGATGGCTACACCTTC. It translates to CASRSGTEDGYTF.

The rearrangement uses TRBV30 and TRBJ1-1, with TRBD1 as a possible D gene (5 bases). Trimming stripped 3 bases from V and 10 bases from J, with 15 bases between. This CDR3 has 12 residues. Germline V gene sequence: CDR1 GTSNPN, CDR2 SVGIG (reference sequence). CDR3 nucleotide sequence: TGTGCCTGGAGGAGGGAGGGCGGGGGAGCTTTCTTT. As protein: CAWRREGGGAFF.

This clonotype was seen a few times. This chain joins TRBV6-1 and TRBJ1-1; D unresolved. This CDR3 has 13 amino acids. The V gene's germline CDR1 is MNHNS and CDR2 SASEGT. Trimming pared 4 bases from V and 6 bases from J, leaving 12 bases between. CDR3 protein: CASSVRAAAEAFF. CDR3 sequence (DNA): TGTGCCAGCAGTGTGCGGGCAGCGGCTGAAGCTTTCTTT.

This clonotype was seen repeatedly, ten times or more. This chain joins TRBV2 and TRBJ1-5, with D possibly TRBD1 on 5 matching bases. Trimming cost V 4 bases and J 7 bases, with 11 bases left between them. This CDR3 is built from 13 residues. Germline assignment: CDR1 SNHLY and CDR2 FYNNEI. CDR3 nucleotides: TGTGCCAGCAGTGGGACACCGGGGCAGCCCCAGCATTTT. It yields the protein CASSGTPGQPQHF. The full variable domain, with the rest looked up from reference TRBV2 and TRBJ1-5, is EPEVTQTPSHQVTQMGQEVILRCVPISNHLYFYWYRQILGQKVEFLVSFYNNEISEKSEIFDDQFSVERPDGSNFTLKIRSTKLEDSAMYFCASSGTPGQPQHFGDGTRLSIL.

This clonotype has at least ten counts. This chain uses TRBV7-2 with TRBJ2-4; TRBD1 matches at 10 bases. V lost 5 bases, J lost 9 bases, and 7 bases stayed unmatched. The CDR3 is 14 amino acids. Germline CDR1 reads SGHTA; CDR2 reads FQGNSA. The CDR3 nucleotides are TGTGCCAGCAGCCGAGGACAGGGGGTTAGCATTCAGTACTTC. It is translated as CASSRGQGVSIQYF. The full variable domain, completed using reference TRBV7-2 and TRBJ2-4, is GAGVSQSPSNKVTEKGKDVELRCDPISGHTALYWYRQSLGQGLEFLIYFQGNSAPDKSGLPSDRFSAERTGGSVSTLTIQRTQQEDSAVYLCASSRGQGVSIQYFGAGTRLSVL.

This clonotype was seen ten or more times. The chain links TRBV10-3 to TRBJ1-1; tentative D call: TRBD1 (6 bases). Germline values: CDR1 ENHRY, CDR2 SYGVKD. The CDR3 loop spans 11 amino acids. V gave up 3 bases and J gave up 9 bases, with 8 bases separating them. CDR3 sequence reads: CAISDGTQAFF. CDR3 in DNA: TGTGCCATCAGTGACGGGACACAAGCTTTCTTT.

This clonotype appeared a few times. This likely comes from a read error, as the CDR3 has no conserved phenylalanine or tryptophan at its end. The chain links TRBV6-1 to TRBJ1-6; D is perhaps TRBD1 (6 bases). The germline V and J ends were trimmed by 3 bases and 7 bases, with 10 bases remaining between them. The CDR3 contains 14 residues. CDR1 MNHNS and CDR2 SASEGT come from the germline V gene. The CDR3 DNA follows: TGTGCCAGCAGTGACCGGGGGCGAAATTCACCCCTCCACCTT. As protein: CASSDRGRNSPLHL.

V usage is TRBV5-6 and J usage is TRBJ2-5; 9 nucleotides align to TRBD2. V was pared by 1 base and J by 2 bases, with 3 bases of the junction left unmatched. CDR3 size: 15 residues. From germline, CDR1 is SGHDT and CDR2 YYEEEE. The CDR3: CASSLIAGEQETQYF. The CDR3 nucleotides read TGTGCCAGCAGCTTGATAGCGGGGGAGCAAGAGACCCAGTACTTC. Variable domain in full (rest from reference TRBV5-6 and TRBJ2-5): DAGVTQSPTHLIKTRGQQVTLRCSPKSGHDTVSWYQQALGQGPQFIFQYYEEEERQRGNFPDRFSGHQFPNYSSELNVNALLLGDSALYLCASSLIAGEQETQYFGPGTRLLVL.

This clonotype has just a few counts. V gene TRBV12-3 or TRBV12-4 combines with J gene TRBJ2-2; 7 bases are a match to TRBD1. Trimming removed 6 bases from V and 8 bases from J; junction bases left unmatched: 15. The CDR3 extends over 16 amino acids. The CDR3: CASSPGRGPTGGELFF. The CDR3 DNA reads TGTGCCAGCAGCCCGGGGCGAGGCCCGACAGGGGGGGAGCTGTTTTTT.

This clonotype was picked up a small number of times. The gene calls are TRBV28 and TRBJ2-2; possibly TRBD1 for D (6 bases). The CDR3 totals 13 residues. With 9 bases removed from V and 1 base from J, the gap between germline ends came to 9 bases. Germline V CDR1 and CDR2: MDHEN, SYDVKM. The CDR3 spells CASKGQNTGELFF. CDR3 nucleotides: TGTGCCAGTAAGGGACAGAACACCGGGGAGCTGTTTTTT.

The CDR3 loop is CASSYSGGGGYTEAFF. In DNA form, the CDR3 reads TGTGCCAGCAGTTACTCTGGGGGGGGGGGATACACTGAAGCTTTCTTT. The V and J genes are TRBV6-5 and TRBJ1-1; TRBD1 might be the D (5 bases). With 0 bases removed from V and 3 bases from J, the gap between germline ends came to 14 bases. Germline assignment: CDR1 MNHEY and CDR2 SVGAGI. CDR3 length: 16 amino acids.

This clonotype was picked up many times. The chain recombines TRBV11-3 with TRBJ2-7, with 9 bases lining up with TRBD1. The germline CDR1 and CDR2 sequences are SGHNT and YENEEA. The ends lost 4 bases at V and 3 bases at J; junction bases unmatched: 10. This CDR3 spans 16 amino acids. The CDR3 DNA follows: TGTGCCAGCAGCTCTCGATCGACAGGGGGACTCTACGAGCAGTACTTC. It is translated as CASSSRSTGGLYEQYF.

Note on this clonotype: A much larger clone lies a single base off, so this may be a read error. The rearrangement uses TRBV3-1 and TRBJ1-1, with D possibly TRBD1 on 5 matching bases. The germline gives CDR1 LGHDT, CDR2 YNNKEL (reference sequence). CDR3 length equals 15 residues. CDR3 sequence (DNA): TGTGCCAGGAGCCAATACCTGGGAGGGGCGACTGAAGCTTTCTTT. Translating gives CARSQYLGGATEAFF.

The chain has TRBV6-1 and TRBJ2-2, with D perhaps TRBD2 (5 bases). Trimming took off 9 bases at V and 3 bases at J, with 8 bases between the two ends. The CDR3 has 12 amino acids. Germline V lookup: CDR1 MNHNS, CDR2 SASEGT. CDR3 nucleotides: TGTGCCAGTCAGGAGGACACCGGGGAGCTGTTTTTT. Amino acid sequence: CASQEDTGELFF.